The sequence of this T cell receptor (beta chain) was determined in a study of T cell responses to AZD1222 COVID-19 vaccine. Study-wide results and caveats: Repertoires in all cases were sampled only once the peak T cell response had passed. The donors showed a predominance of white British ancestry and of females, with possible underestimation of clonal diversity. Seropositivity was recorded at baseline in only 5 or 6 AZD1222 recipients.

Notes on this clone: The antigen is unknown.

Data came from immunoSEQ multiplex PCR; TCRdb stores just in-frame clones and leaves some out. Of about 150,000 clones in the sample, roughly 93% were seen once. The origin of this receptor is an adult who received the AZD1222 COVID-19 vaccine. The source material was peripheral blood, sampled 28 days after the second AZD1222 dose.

The CDR3 region is CASSYDRWSSYEQYF. The DNA of the CDR3 is TGTGCCAGCAGTTACGACAGGTGGAGCTCCTACGAGCAGTACTTC. The rearrangement joins TRBV6-5 to TRBJ2-7, with D possibly being TRBD1 (6 bases). Per germline, CDR1 MNHEY and CDR2 SVGAGI. This CDR3 is built from 15 residues. The V end lost 2 bases, the J end lost 0 bases, and 11 bases lay between the germline ends.